This is a list of T cell receptor beta chains from one sample in a study of blood T cell repertoires in COVID-19. Here immunoSEQ multiplex PCR was the method, and the copy in TCRdb shows in-frame clones only, minus some. The sample includes approximately 250,000 clones, 65% to 90% of them seen just once. Material for sequencing was peripheral blood. The receptors shown here come from a man aged 35-49 years who had recovered from COVID-19. Each CDR3 is given with its conserved first and last residue. Each record gives: J gene, V gene, CDR3 length, CDR3 protein.

TRBJ2-6 | TRBV3-1/TRBV3-2 | 16 | CASSQEALRGANVLTF
TRBJ1-5 | TRBV2 | 14 | CASSQQGNNQPQHF
TRBJ2-7 | TRBV13 | 16 | CASSPQAGLLEPEQYF
TRBJ2-5 | TRBV7-6 | 18 | CASSPGGRTKNRSRAQYF
TRBJ1-4 | TRBV25-1 | 15 | CASSESTGGNEKLFF
TRBJ2-2 | TRBV9 | 13 | CASNQGNTGELFF
TRBJ2-3 | TRBV24-1 | 17 | CATSEKDRGLSTDTQYF
TRBJ2-6 | TRBV18 | 16 | CASSPSTSLGANVLTF
TRBJ1-2 | TRBV27 | 13 | CASSSWTGVDYTF
TRBJ2-7 | TRBV4-1 | 15 | CASSQGSGGAYEQYF
TRBJ2-1 | TRBV30 | 13 | CAWSAVGRGEQFF
TRBJ1-2 | TRBV29-1 | 12 | CSVHQGGWGYTF
TRBJ2-1 | TRBV7-7 | 15 | CASSPDTQTHNEQFF
TRBJ2-1 | TRBV2 | 14 | CASLAVSSYNEQFF
TRBJ1-4 | TRBV7-2 | 16 | CASSLGIGTANEKLFF
TRBJ1-2 | TRBV7-2 | 14 | CASSLVWRNYGYTF
TRBJ1-2 | TRBV3-1/TRBV3-2 | 15 | CASSLAIRSGYGYTF
TRBJ2-6 | TRBV4-3 | 17 | CASSRQSTGAGANVLTF
TRBJ1-1 | TRBV7-2 | 16 | CASSFRQGFANTEAFF
TRBJ2-5 | TRBV19 | 16 | CASSIGSGRAWETQYF
TRBJ2-7 | TRBV5-6 | 13 | CASSLPVSYEQYF
TRBJ2-1 | TRBV9 | 15 | CASSEGLVQNNEQFF
TRBJ1-5 | TRBV19 | 14 | CASRRDRGNQPQHF
TRBJ1-2 | TRBV6-5 | 14 | CASSLRDRDSGYTF
TRBJ2-7 | TRBV5-8 | 15 | CASSLGQVSSYEQYF